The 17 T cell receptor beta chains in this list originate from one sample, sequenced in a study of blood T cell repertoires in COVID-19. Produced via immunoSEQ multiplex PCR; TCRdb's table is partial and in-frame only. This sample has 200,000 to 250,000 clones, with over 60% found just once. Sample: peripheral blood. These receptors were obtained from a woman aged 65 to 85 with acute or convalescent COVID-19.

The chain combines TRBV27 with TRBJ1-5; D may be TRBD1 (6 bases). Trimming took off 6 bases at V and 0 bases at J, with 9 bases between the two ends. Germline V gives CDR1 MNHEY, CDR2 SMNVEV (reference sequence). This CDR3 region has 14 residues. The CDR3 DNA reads TGTGCCAGCAGCGGACAGAATAGCAATCAGCCCCAGCATTTT. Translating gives CASSGQNSNQPQHF.

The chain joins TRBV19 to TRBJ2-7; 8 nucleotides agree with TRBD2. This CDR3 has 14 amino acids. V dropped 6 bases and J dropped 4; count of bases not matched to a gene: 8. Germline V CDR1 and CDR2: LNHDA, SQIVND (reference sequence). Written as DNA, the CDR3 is TGTGCCAGTAGGGAGAGCGGGAGAGGTTACGAGCAGTACTTC. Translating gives CASRESGRGYEQYF.

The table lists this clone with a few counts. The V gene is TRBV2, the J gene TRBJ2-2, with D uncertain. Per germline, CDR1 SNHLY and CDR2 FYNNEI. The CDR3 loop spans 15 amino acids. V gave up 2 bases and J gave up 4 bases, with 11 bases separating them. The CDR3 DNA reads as TGTGCCAGCAGTGAATTTGTGGCAGTCACCGGGGAGCTGTTTTTT. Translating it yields CASSEFVAVTGELFF.

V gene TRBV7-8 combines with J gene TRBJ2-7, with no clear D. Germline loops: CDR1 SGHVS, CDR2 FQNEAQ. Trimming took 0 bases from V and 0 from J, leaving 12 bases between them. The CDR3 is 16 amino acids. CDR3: CASSLALGGYSYEQYF. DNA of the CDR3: TGTGCCAGCAGCTTAGCGCTTGGCGGATACTCCTACGAGCAGTACTTC.

The CDR3 DNA reads as TGTGCCAGCTCACCTGAACAGGGGTTTGCTCAGCCCCAGCATTTT. Translated, it gives CASSPEQGFAQPQHF. V usage is TRBV18 and J usage is TRBJ1-5; TRBD1 agrees at 7 bases. V dropped 3 bases and J dropped 6; count of bases not matched to a gene: 8. Germline V gene data show CDR1 as KGHSH and CDR2 as LQKENI. CDR3 length equals 15 residues.

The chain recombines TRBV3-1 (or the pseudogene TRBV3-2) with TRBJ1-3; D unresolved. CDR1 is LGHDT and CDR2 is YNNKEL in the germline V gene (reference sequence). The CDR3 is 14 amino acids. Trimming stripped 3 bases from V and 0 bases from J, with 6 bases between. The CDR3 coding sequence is TGTGCCAGCAGCCAGCAACTCTCTGGAAACACCATATATTTT. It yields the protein CASSQQLSGNTIYF.

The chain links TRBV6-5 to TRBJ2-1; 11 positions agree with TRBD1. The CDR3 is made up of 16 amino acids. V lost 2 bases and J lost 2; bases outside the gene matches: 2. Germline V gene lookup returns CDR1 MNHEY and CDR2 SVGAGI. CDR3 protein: CASSYGDRGAYNEQFF. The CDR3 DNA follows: TGTGCCAGCAGTTACGGGGACAGGGGGGCCTACAATGAGCAGTTCTTC.

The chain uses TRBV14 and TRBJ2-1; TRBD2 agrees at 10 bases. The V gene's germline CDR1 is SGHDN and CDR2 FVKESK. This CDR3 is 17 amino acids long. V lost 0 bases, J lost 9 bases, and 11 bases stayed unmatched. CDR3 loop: CASSQDWASGSLSEQFF. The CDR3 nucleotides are TGTGCCAGCAGCCAAGATTGGGCTAGCGGGAGTTTGAGTGAGCAGTTCTTC. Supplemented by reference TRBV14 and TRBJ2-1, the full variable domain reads EAGVTQFPSHSVIEKGQTVTLRCDPISGHDNLYWYRRVMGKEIKFLLHFVKESKQDESGMPNNRFLAERTGGTYSTLKVQPAELEDSGVYFCASSQDWASGSLSEQFFGPGTRLTVL.

The CDR3 is CASSDLESYEQYF. For the CDR3, the DNA is TGTGCCAGCAGTGACCTAGAGTCCTACGAGCAGTACTTC. V and J are TRBV6-1 and TRBJ2-7; D remains ambiguous. Trimming stripped 3 bases from V and 1 base from J, with 7 bases between. Per the germline V gene, CDR1 is MNHNS and CDR2 is SASEGT. This CDR3 comprises 13 residues.

The CDR3 loop reads CASSSLRLAEIYNEQFF. CDR3 bases: TGTGCCAGCAGCTCACTACGACTAGCGGAGATTTACAATGAGCAGTTCTTC. This rearrangement joins TRBV7-9 to TRBJ2-1; the match to TRBD2 covers 9 bases. The CDR3 extends over 17 amino acids. The junction had 11 bases not matched to a gene; V was cut back by 4 bases and J by 4 bases. Germline CDR1 SEHNR, CDR2 FQNEAQ (reference sequence). Filled out from reference TRBV7-9 and TRBJ2-1, the complete variable domain reads DTGVSQNPRHKITKRGQNVTFRCDPISEHNRLYWYRQTLGQGPEFLTYFQNEAQLEKSRLLSDRFSAERPKGSFSTLEIQRTEQGDSAMYLCASSSLRLAEIYNEQFFGPGTRLTVL.

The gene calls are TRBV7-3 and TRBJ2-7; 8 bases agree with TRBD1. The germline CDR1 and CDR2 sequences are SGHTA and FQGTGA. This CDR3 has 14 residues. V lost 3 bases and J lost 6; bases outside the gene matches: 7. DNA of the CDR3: TGTGCCAGCAGCTTTGCAGGGGGCCCAACCGAGCAGTACTTC. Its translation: CASSFAGGPTEQYF.

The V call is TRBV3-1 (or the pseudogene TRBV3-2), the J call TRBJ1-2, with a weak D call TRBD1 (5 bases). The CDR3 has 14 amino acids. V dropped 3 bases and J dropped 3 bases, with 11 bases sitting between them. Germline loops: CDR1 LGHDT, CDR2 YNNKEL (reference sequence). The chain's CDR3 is CASSQGEADYGYTF. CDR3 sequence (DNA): TGTGCCAGCAGCCAGGGGGAGGCTGACTATGGCTACACCTTC.

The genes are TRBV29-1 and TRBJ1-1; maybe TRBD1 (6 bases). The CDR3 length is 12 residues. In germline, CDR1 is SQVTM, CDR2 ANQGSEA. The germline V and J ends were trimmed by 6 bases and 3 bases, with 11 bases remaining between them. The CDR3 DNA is TGCAGCGTACGAGGACAGTACACTGAAGCTTTCTTT. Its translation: CSVRGQYTEAFF.

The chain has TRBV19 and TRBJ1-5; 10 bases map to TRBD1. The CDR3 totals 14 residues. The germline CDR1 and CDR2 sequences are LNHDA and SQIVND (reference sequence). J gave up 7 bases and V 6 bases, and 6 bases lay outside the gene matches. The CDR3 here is CASRGGQGYQPQHF. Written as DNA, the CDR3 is TGTGCCAGTAGGGGGGGACAGGGGTACCAGCCCCAGCATTTT.

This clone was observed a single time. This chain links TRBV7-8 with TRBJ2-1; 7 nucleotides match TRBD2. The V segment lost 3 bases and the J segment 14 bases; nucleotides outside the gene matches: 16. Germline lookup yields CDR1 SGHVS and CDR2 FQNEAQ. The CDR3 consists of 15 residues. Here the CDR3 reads CASSFLRETRVGKFF. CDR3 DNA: TGTGCCAGCAGCTTCTTGCGGGAGACGAGAGTAGGGAAGTTCTTC.

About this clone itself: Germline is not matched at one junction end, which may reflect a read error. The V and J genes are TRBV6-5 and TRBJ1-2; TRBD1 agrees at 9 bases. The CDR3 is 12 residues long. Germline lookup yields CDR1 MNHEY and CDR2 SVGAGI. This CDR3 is CASSYPTGGCTF. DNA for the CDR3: TGTGCCAGCAGTTATCCTACAGGGGGCTGCACCTTC.

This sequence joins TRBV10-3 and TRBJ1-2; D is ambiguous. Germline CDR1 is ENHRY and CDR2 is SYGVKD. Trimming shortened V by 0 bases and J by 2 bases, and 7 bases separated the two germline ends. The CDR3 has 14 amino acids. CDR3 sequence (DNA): TGTGCCATCAGTGAGTCGACGGGGAACTATGGCTACACCTTC. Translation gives CAISESTGNYGYTF.